Sequencing of this T cell receptor (beta chain) was carried out in a study of shared clonotypes between healthy human individuals. Whole-study results and caveats: Investigators expected sequencing depth to affect clonotype sharing among donors.

In its sample, this clone was seen a few times. Its specificity is unknown. Each subset's genomic DNA was split evenly across several immunoSEQ plates. Clones were sequenced by immunoSEQ multiplex PCR, and TCRdb holds only the in-frame ones, with some missing. The sample has 450,000 to 600,000 clones, approximately 79% seen once; the top ten hold 10% to 15%. Per the germline V gene, CDR1 is MNHEY and CDR2 is SMNVEV (reference sequence). The CDR3 covers 13 residues. V trimming: 6 bases; J trimming: 5 bases; junction bases outside the gene matches: 6. The sample comprised PBMCs. The sequence came from a woman aged 40 to 55 in good health. Some clones in this sample may be carry-over from other donors' samples. The chain combines TRBV27 with TRBJ2-5, with 7 bases that match TRBD1. CDR3 sequence reads: CASSRGTAETQYF. The CDR3 DNA is TGTGCCAGCAGCCGAGGGACAGCCGAGACCCAGTACTTC.